This T cell receptor beta chain was recorded in a study of OX40 agonist ivuxolimab in advanced cancers. Study overall: The dose-escalation group included hepatocellular carcinoma, melanoma, renal cell carcinoma and head and neck cancer. Age averaged about 60 years (range roughly 23 to 85), and 70% to 85% were male. Antecedent anti-PD-1, anti-PD-L1 or anti-CTLA-4 therapy was permissible, with roughly 36% having received some.

Sequenced by immunoSEQ multiplex PCR; TCRdb stores in-frame clones only, minus some. Here the sample spans about 28,000 clones, roughly 84% being singletons. The V and J ends lost 5 bases and 6 bases respectively, with 10 bases between them. This CDR3 is 13 amino acids long. The germline CDR1 and CDR2 sequences are MNHEY and SMNVEV (reference sequence). This clone was counted once. The source is an adult with an advanced solid tumor such as melanoma, head and neck, liver or kidney cancer. The rearrangement joins TRBV27 to TRBJ2-2, with D maybe TRBD1 (6 bases). Sequencing used CD4+ or CD8+ T cells sorted from blood, obtained in a trial of the OX40 agonist ivuxolimab. In DNA, the CDR3 is TGTGCCAGCAGTGTACAGGGTTCCGGGGAGCTGTTTTTT. This sequence encodes CASSVQGSGELFF.